This T cell receptor (beta chain) was identified in a study of blood T cell repertoires in COVID-19. Study in general: Specimens from acute and convalescent COVID-19 originated in the United States, Italy and Spain. PBMCs, B-cell-depleted T cells, or T cells were the source of the cDNA or gDNA that made up the material.

Original handling: For nucleated cells, counts were estimated from reference gene primer amplification. This table comes from immunoSEQ multiplex PCR, and its TCRdb copy is limited to in-frame clones, with some not included. The V and J calls and clone size were taken over from that table, and D and trimming were inferred from the DNA. The table lists around 140,000 clones, 80% to 90% of them singletons. The sequence derives from a woman aged 50 to 60 with acute or convalescent COVID-19. Sequencing was performed on peripheral blood.

CDR3 coding DNA: TGTGCCACCAGTGAAACAGGGGATCCCCCCTATGGCTACACCTTC. Protein: CATSETGDPPYGYTF. V and J are TRBV24-1 and TRBJ1-2; 7 bases align to TRBD1. The germline gives CDR1 KGHDR, CDR2 SFDVKD. V was pared by 4 bases and J by 4 bases, with 8 bases of the junction left unmatched. The CDR3 is 15 residues long.